This entry lists 17 T cell receptor beta chains sequenced from one sample in a study of cytomegalovirus exposure and HLA in healthy donors. PCR involved 60 Vbeta and 13 Jbeta primers. Using immunoSEQ multiplex PCR, the repertoire was profiled, and TCRdb retains in-frame clones only, with some absent. The sample holds about 160,000 clones, around 79% seen once. The sequenced material came from PBMCs. These receptors were obtained from a man aged 18 to 35 in good health and CMV-seronegative.

The chain combines TRBV19 with TRBJ2-2; tentatively, D is TRBD1 (5 bases). The CDR3 contains 14 residues. Germline CDR1 reads LNHDA; CDR2 reads SQIVND (reference sequence). The V gene lost 3 bases and the J gene lost 4 bases, with 9 bases spanning the gap. The CDR3 region is CASSITGATGELFF. CDR3 bases: TGTGCCAGTAGTATTACTGGGGCCACCGGGGAGCTGTTTTTT.

The chain has TRBV19 and TRBJ1-2; 8 nucleotides line up with TRBD1. CDR3 size: 14 residues. V trimming: 7 bases; J trimming: 4 bases; junction bases outside the gene matches: 8. Germline loops: CDR1 LNHDA, CDR2 SQIVND (reference sequence). In DNA form, the CDR3 reads TGTGCCAGTACCGGACAGGGAATGTTCTATGGCTACACCTTC. This sequence encodes CASTGQGMFYGYTF.

The chain uses TRBV7-8 and TRBJ2-3; 12 nucleotides match TRBD2. Germline trimming cut 5 bases from V and 6 bases from J; bases unmatched to any gene: 9. Germline CDR1 SGHVS, CDR2 FQNEAQ. There are 16 residues in the CDR3. The CDR3 coding sequence is TGTGCCAGCAGCAAAGGTCGACTAGCGGGAGCGGATACGCAGTATTTT. As protein: CASSKGRLAGADTQYF.

V usage is TRBV7-2 and J usage is TRBJ2-1, with D tentatively TRBD2 (5 bases). The V end lost 5 bases, the J end lost 9 bases, and 11 bases lay between the germline ends. CDR1 and CDR2 (germline): SGHTA, FQGNSA. The CDR3 covers 12 residues. CDR3 protein: CASSRSRGEQFF. CDR3 coding DNA: TGTGCCAGCAGCCGCAGCCGGGGTGAGCAGTTCTTC. The whole variable domain, remainder taken from reference TRBV7-2 and TRBJ2-1, is GAGVSQSPSNKVTEKGKDVELRCDPISGHTALYWYRQSLGQGLEFLIYFQGNSAPDKSGLPSDRFSAERTGGSVSTLTIQRTQQEDSAVYLCASSRSRGEQFFGPGTRLTVL.

The gene calls are TRBV18 and TRBJ2-7, with D possibly TRBD1 on 6 matching bases. V dropped 2 bases and J dropped 3 bases, with 14 bases sitting between them. The length of the CDR3 is 15 residues. Germline CDR1 KGHSH, CDR2 LQKENI. The CDR3 DNA is TGTGCCAGCTCACCAACAGGGCCGGACCTCTACGAGCAGTACTTC. Protein: CASSPTGPDLYEQYF.

This clone has a single count. The chain couples TRBV5-1 to TRBJ1-4, with D maybe TRBD1 (5 bases). CDR1 and CDR2 from the germline V gene are SGHRS and YFSETQ. The V and J ends lost 4 bases and 2 bases respectively, with 12 bases between them. This CDR3 comprises 15 residues. The CDR3 spells CASSPWGTTNEKLFF. In DNA, the CDR3 is TGCGCCAGCAGCCCGTGGGGCACGACTAATGAAAAACTGTTTTTT.

The chain combines TRBV12-5 with TRBJ2-5; 7 bases agree with TRBD2. V shed 7 bases and J 11 bases; nucleotides not matched to a gene: 10. The CDR3 is 12 amino acids. The germline gives CDR1 LGHNT, CDR2 FRNRAP. In nucleotides, the CDR3 is TGTGCTAGTGCCCCGGGAGGCCATGGGCAGTACTTC. Protein: CASAPGGHGQYF.

The chain is built from TRBV5-6 and TRBJ2-2; D may be TRBD2 (5 bases). V gave up 4 bases and J gave up 3 bases, with 7 bases separating them. CDR3 length: 13 residues. CDR1 SGHDT and CDR2 YYEEEE come from the germline V gene. CDR3 nucleotide sequence: TGTGCCAGCAGCCGGACTTACACCGGGGAGCTGTTTTTT. Its protein product is CASSRTYTGELFF.

The chain uses TRBV7-8 and TRBJ2-4; D possibly corresponds to TRBD2 (5 bases). Looked up from germline, CDR1 is SGHVS and CDR2 is FQNEAQ. Trimming stripped 5 bases from V and 0 bases from J, with 14 bases between. The CDR3 has 16 amino acids. The CDR3 sequence: CASSRSGPRAKNIQYF. The CDR3 bases are TGTGCCAGCAGCCGGAGCGGCCCCCGAGCCAAAAACATTCAGTACTTC.

The rearrangement uses TRBV20-1 and TRBJ2-1; D uncertain. This CDR3 has 11 amino acids. Deletions cut 0 bases from V and 7 bases from J, with 4 bases between. Germline V gene lookup returns CDR1 DFQATT and CDR2 SNEGSKA (reference sequence). CDR3 residues: CSARDQNEQFF. In DNA form, the CDR3 reads TGCAGTGCTAGAGATCAGAATGAGCAGTTCTTC.

The chain uses TRBV30 and TRBJ2-5; 13 positions agree with TRBD2. Germline CDR1 GTSNPN, CDR2 SVGIG (reference sequence). The CDR3 sequence is 15 residues long. Unmatched junction bases numbered 8, after V lost 4 bases and J lost 6 bases. This chain's CDR3 is CAWTWGLAGIQTQYF. The CDR3 DNA reads TGTGCCTGGACCTGGGGACTAGCGGGAATACAGACCCAGTACTTC.

In its sample, this clone was seen once. The rearrangement uses TRBV7-2 and TRBJ1-4, with 7 bases that match TRBD1. The ends lost 7 bases at V and 10 bases at J; junction bases unmatched: 9. CDR1 SGHTA and CDR2 FQGNSA come from the germline V gene. This CDR3 has 13 residues. This CDR3 reads CASTPGGVGKLFF. The CDR3 DNA reads TGTGCCAGCACCCCAGGGGGAGTCGGAAAACTGTTTTTT.

V usage is TRBV18 and J usage is TRBJ2-5; 8 bases are shared with TRBD1. Germline CDR1 is KGHSH and CDR2 is LQKENI. With V trimmed by 6 bases and J by 3 bases, 9 bases remained unmatched. The CDR3 is 15 amino acids. The CDR3 coding sequence is TGTGCCAGCTCGCTCAGGGGGCCCCCAGAAGAGACCCAGTACTTC. Its translation is CASSLRGPPEETQYF.

The chain is built from TRBV27 and TRBJ1-1, with 8 bases lining up with TRBD1. The CDR3 extends over 17 amino acids. In germline, CDR1 is MNHEY, CDR2 SMNVEV (reference sequence). V lost 0 bases to trimming and J lost 1 base; unmatched junction nucleotides: 7. Here the CDR3 reads CASSLSGPRGRNTEAFF. The CDR3 DNA is TGTGCCAGCAGTTTATCTGGCCCCAGGGGGCGGAACACTGAAGCTTTCTTT.

This chain connects TRBV4-3 to TRBJ2-3; TRBD2 is a possible D gene (6 bases). Germline V gives CDR1 LGHNA, CDR2 YSLEER. The CDR3 runs 18 residues. Trimming stripped 0 bases from V and 0 bases from J, with 16 bases between. The CDR3 region is CASSQDGVSGRSTDTQYF. In nucleotides, the CDR3 is TGCGCCAGCAGCCAAGATGGCGTGAGCGGGCGGAGCACAGATACGCAGTATTTT.

In this sample, this clone turned up a few times. The genes are TRBV21-1 and TRBJ2-1; the table's D call of TRBD2 was not tested on the DNA. TRBV21-1 is a pseudogene segment. This CDR3 has 14 residues. Here the CDR3 reads CASSNGSSYNEQFF. The CDR3 DNA follows: TGTGCCAGCAGCAACGGGAGCTCCTACAATGAGCAGTTCTTC.

The chain uses TRBV10-3 and TRBJ2-7; TRBD1 is a possible D gene (7 bases). The V gene lost 6 bases and the J gene lost 3 bases, with 9 bases spanning the gap. This CDR3 spans 12 amino acids. CDR1 ENHRY and CDR2 SYGVKD come from the germline V gene. The CDR3 region has the DNA TGTGCCATCAGCCAGGGGGGCTACGAGCAGTACTTC. This codes for CAISQGGYEQYF.